These T cell receptor beta chains were read from a single sample in a study of T cell changes during pregnancy in multiple sclerosis. Sequencing was performed with immunoSEQ multiplex PCR; in TCRdb, only in-frame clones are kept and a portion is missing. The sample carries around 68,000 clones, roughly 89% recorded once. This specimen consisted of peripheral blood, obtained in the third trimester of pregnancy. The receptors come from a female donor in good health, enrolled as a control in a pregnancy study. Both conserved end residues are part of each CDR3. D genes are given only for firm matches. Size tells how often a clone was seen (once, few, many) or the class of an expanded clone, and some rows leave it out.

TRBJ1-6,few,-,TRBV28,CASSPRGGSGSPLHF,TGTGCCAGCAGTCCCCGGGGGGGATCGGGTTCACCCCTCCACTTT
TRBJ2-3,-,TRBD2,TRBV9,CASSQIGGAPSTDTQYF,TGTGCCAGCAGCCAAATCGGGGGGGCTCCCTCGACAGATACGCAGTATTTT
TRBJ2-3,-,-,TRBV18,CASSPEGSTDTQYF,TGTGCCAGCTCCCCAGAGGGCAGCACAGATACGCAGTATTTT
TRBJ2-7,-,-,TRBV10-2,CASSESTPQSYEQYF,TGCGCCAGCAGTGAGTCGACACCCCAGAGCTACGAGCAGTACTTC
TRBJ1-5,-,-,TRBV10-3,CAIRASFNSNQPQHF,TGTGCCATCAGGGCAAGTTTCAATAGCAATCAGCCCCAGCATTTT
TRBJ1-5,-,-,TRBV7-9,CASSLHDKYQPQHF,TGTGCCAGCAGCTTACACGACAAGTATCAGCCCCAGCATTTT
TRBJ2-7,-,TRBD1,TRBV6-1,CASREVVDRGTYEQYF,TGTGCCAGCCGCGAAGTGGTAGACAGGGGAACCTACGAGCAGTACTTC
TRBJ2-7,-,TRBD2,TRBV19,CASRRTAGGPNHEQYF,TGTGCCAGTAGAAGGACAGCGGGAGGCCCGAACCACGAGCAGTACTTC
TRBJ2-2,-,TRBD2,TRBV5-8,CASSPGLAGSVTGELFF,TGTGCCAGCAGCCCCGGACTAGCGGGGTCGGTCACCGGGGAGCTGTTTTTT
TRBJ1-1,-,-,TRBV19,CASSIAEGTEAFF,TGTGCCAGTAGTATAGCGGAGGGCACTGAAGCTTTCTTT
TRBJ2-1,-,TRBD2,TRBV11-3,CASSRPRAGGYNEQFF,TGTGCCAGCAGCCGCCCACGAGCGGGAGGGTACAATGAGCAGTTCTTC
TRBJ2-7,once,-,TRBV7-9,CASSLDGASSYEQYF,TGTGCCAGCAGCTTAGATGGGGCTAGCTCCTACGAGCAGTACTTC
TRBJ2-3,-,-,TRBV30,CAGAELLPPDTQYF,TGTGCCGGTGCGGAGCTTCTCCCCCCAGATACGCAGTATTTT
TRBJ2-7,-,TRBD2,TRBV30,CAWSGLAGGSSYEQYF,TGTGCCTGGAGCGGACTAGCGGGGGGAAGCTCCTACGAGCAGTACTTC
TRBJ1-4,-,TRBD1,TRBV2,CASRHRDRGVSNEKLFF,TGTGCCAGCAGACACCGGGACAGGGGGGTTTCTAATGAAAAACTGTTTTTT
TRBJ2-3,-,TRBD1,TRBV11-2,CASSLDLGTESQYF,TGTGCCAGCAGCTTAGACCTCGGGACAGAATCGCAGTATTTT
TRBJ1-1,-,-,TRBV4-1,CASSPGTQNTEAFF,TGCGCCAGCAGCCCCGGGACACAGAACACTGAAGCTTTCTTT
TRBJ2-1,-,-,TRBV7-7,CASSLGGGGNNEQFF,TGTGCTAGCAGCTTAGGGGGGGGAGGGAACAATGAGCAGTTCTTC
TRBJ2-1,-,TRBD2,TRBV5-1,CASSLVGTSGISTNEQFF,TGCGCCAGCAGCTTGGTTGGGACTAGCGGTATTTCCACGAATGAGCAGTTCTTC
TRBJ2-7,-,TRBD2,TRBV5-4,CASSLGLAGSASYEQYF,TGTGCCAGCAGCCTCGGACTAGCGGGATCCGCGTCCTACGAGCAGTACTTC
TRBJ2-3,-,TRBD2,TRBV28,CASSLGVAGGTDTQYF,TGTGCCAGCAGTTTGGGGGTAGCGGGAGGAACAGATACGCAGTATTTT
TRBJ1-1,-,-,TRBV25-1,CASSPSGANTEAFF,TGTGCCAGCAGCCCCTCAGGGGCGAACACTGAAGCTTTCTTT
TRBJ2-7,-,-,TRBV18,CASSPITSSYEQYF,TGTGCCAGCTCACCAATTACAAGCTCCTACGAGCAGTACTTC
TRBJ1-5,-,-,TRBV28,CASSLRGYDQPQHF,TGTGCCAGCAGTTTAAGAGGTTACGATCAGCCCCAGCATTTT
TRBJ2-5,-,TRBD1,TRBV18,CASSPNTGAGGETQYF,TGTGCCAGCTCACCGAATACAGGGGCAGGAGGAGAGACCCAGTACTTC
TRBJ2-7,-,-,TRBV18,CASPPGAEQYF,TGTGCCAGCCCACCGGGAGCGGAGCAGTACTTC
TRBJ2-2,-,TRBD1,TRBV18,CASSPALQGQGELFF,TGTGCCAGCTCACCCGCATTACAGGGGCAGGGGGAGCTGTTTTTT
TRBJ2-1,few,-,TRBV14,CASSQRSAYNEQFF,TGTGCCAGCAGCCAACGGAGCGCCTACAATGAGCAGTTCTTC
TRBJ2-3,-,-,TRBV27,CASRRGGIGDTQYF,TGTGCCAGCAGACGCGGAGGGATTGGGGATACGCAGTATTTT